Below are 22 T cell receptor beta chains sequenced from a single sample in a study of preoperative IRX-2 immunotherapy in early breast cancer. As to treatment: preoperative locoregional IRX-2 cytokine immunotherapy. Repertoires were generated with immunoSEQ multiplex PCR, while TCRdb's copy carries only in-frame clones and drops some. The sample consists of some 42,000 clones, approximately 80% of them appearing once. Sequences were derived from lymph node tissue, sampled after IRX-2 immunotherapy. The receptors come from a human donor with breast cancer.

This chain uses TRBV11-3 with TRBJ2-5, with D perhaps assigned TRBD1 or TRBD2 (5 bases each). The germline gives CDR1 SGHNT, CDR2 YENEEA. V lost 5 bases, J lost 1 base, and 17 bases lay in between. There are 16 residues in the CDR3. The CDR3 nucleotides are TGTGCCAGCAGCGAACCCGGGACGGCCTTCCAAGAGACCCAGTACTTC. Translation: CASSEPGTAFQETQYF.

This chain links TRBV11-3 with TRBJ2-7; 9 bases map to TRBD1. The CDR3 contains 15 residues. Germline-derived CDR1 and CDR2 are SGHNT and YENEEA. The V segment lost 5 bases and the J segment 3 bases; nucleotides outside the gene matches: 8. CDR3: CASSLTGTGNYEQYF. CDR3 in DNA: TGTGCCAGCAGCCTGACCGGGACAGGGAACTACGAGCAGTACTTC.

The gene calls are TRBV30 and TRBJ1-2, with 8 bases aligning to TRBD1. With V trimmed by 3 bases and J by 8 bases, 8 bases remained unmatched. Germline CDR1 reads GTSNPN; CDR2 reads SVGIG (reference sequence). The length of the CDR3 is 13 residues. Here the CDR3 reads CAWSVRTGRGYTF. The CDR3 DNA is TGTGCCTGGAGCGTCCGGACAGGGAGAGGCTACACCTTC. Together with reference TRBV30 and TRBJ1-2, the CDR3 gives the full variable domain: SQTIHQWPATLVQPVGSPLSLECTVEGTSNPNLYWYRQAAGRGLQLLFYSVGIGQISSEVPQNLSASRPQDRQFILSSKKLLLSDSGFYLCAWSVRTGRGYTFGSGTRLTVV.

This clone has only a few counts. The chain recombines TRBV19 with TRBJ1-2, with no clear D. Germline V gives CDR1 LNHDA, CDR2 SQIVND (reference sequence). The CDR3 contains 11 residues. V gave up 7 bases and J gave up 4 bases, with 7 bases separating them. CDR3 sequence (DNA): TGTGCCAGTACCATCGGCTATGGCTACACCTTC. Its protein is CASTIGYGYTF.

The chain joins TRBV6-8 to TRBJ2-5; TRBD1 aligns across 11 bases. The CDR3 consists of 14 residues. V shed 5 bases, J shed 9 bases, and the junction held 8 bases outside the gene matches. From germline, CDR1 is MNHGY and CDR2 SAAAGT. The CDR3 loop reads CASSPRRDRGSQYF. The CDR3, as DNA: TGTGCCAGCAGTCCCCGCCGGGACAGGGGGTCCCAGTACTTC.

The chain joins TRBV10-2 to TRBJ1-1; D might be TRBD1 (5 bases). The CDR3 is 13 amino acids. CDR1 and CDR2 (germline): WSHSY, SAAADI. The V end was cut by 5 bases, the J end by 5 bases, with 12 bases between. CDR3 residues: CASSPGRATEAFF. The CDR3 DNA reads TGCGCCAGCAGTCCGGGCAGGGCGACTGAAGCTTTCTTT.

This chain uses TRBV5-1 with TRBJ1-5, with D uncertain. Trimming removed 4 bases at V and 0 bases at J, with 17 bases between. The CDR3 consists of 17 residues. Germline CDR1 SGHRS, CDR2 YFSETQ. The DNA for the CDR3 is TGCGCCAGCAGCCCCCATGACAAGGCCCATAGCAATCAGCCCCAGCATTTT. Its translation is CASSPHDKAHSNQPQHF.

The gene calls are TRBV6-8 and TRBJ1-2; no clear D gene. V lost 0 bases and J 4 bases, leaving 9 bases between the germline ends. Per germline, CDR1 MNHGY and CDR2 SAAAGT. There are 14 residues in the CDR3. The CDR3 DNA is TGTGCCAGCAGTTACTCAGGGTGGGTCTATGGCTACACCTTC. Protein: CASSYSGWVYGYTF.

The chain links TRBV28 to TRBJ1-2; 10 bases align to TRBD1. The CDR3 contains 14 residues. J gave up 4 bases and V 10 bases, and 9 bases lay outside the gene matches. From germline, CDR1 is MDHEN and CDR2 SYDVKM. CDR3 sequence (DNA): TGTGCCATCCTCAAGGACAGGGGGGTCTATGGCTACACCTTC. Translation: CAILKDRGVYGYTF.

This clone showed up just a few times. At one end, the junction sequence differs from germline, possibly due to a read error. CDR3: CASSYPPAGLNF. In nucleotides, the CDR3 is TGTGCCAGCAGTTACCCTCCGGCAGGGCTGAACTTC. This chain joins TRBV6-8 and TRBJ2-7; D possibly corresponds to TRBD1 (5 bases). The CDR3 is made up of 12 amino acids. CDR1 and CDR2 (germline): MNHGY, SAAAGT.

The chain couples TRBV11-3 to TRBJ2-1; the match to TRBD2 covers 9 bases. Germline V gene sequence: CDR1 SGHNT, CDR2 YENEEA. This CDR3 contains 15 residues. V shed 3 bases, J shed 9 bases, and the junction held 9 bases outside the gene matches. CDR3 sequence reads: CASSLVWRGGTEQFF. CDR3 nucleotides: TGTGCCAGCAGCTTGGTATGGCGGGGGGGGACTGAGCAGTTCTTC.

This clone appeared a few times. This rearrangement joins TRBV30 to TRBJ2-5; 10 bases agree with TRBD2. The V gene end was trimmed by 3 bases and the J gene end by 5 bases; junction bases not matched to a gene: 15. This CDR3 has 17 amino acids. Germline V gene lookup returns CDR1 GTSNPN and CDR2 SVGIG (reference sequence). Written as DNA, the CDR3 is TGTGCCTGGAGCGGGGGTTACCTAGCGGGGGCTTCGGAGACCCAGTACTTC. It encodes CAWSGGYLAGASETQYF.

This rearrangement joins TRBV6-8 to TRBJ1-4, with D tentatively TRBD1 (5 bases). Germline loops: CDR1 MNHGY, CDR2 SAAAGT. CDR3 length equals 14 residues. With 9 bases removed from V and 7 bases from J, the gap between germline ends came to 18 bases. The CDR3: CASSRDGESEKLFF. CDR3 DNA: TGTGCCAGTAGTAGGGACGGTGAAAGTGAAAAACTGTTTTTT.

The rearrangement uses TRBV6-7 and TRBJ1-3; D call uncertain. TRBV6-7 is reported as an ORF; its role is uncertain. The V and J ends lost 5 bases and 0 bases respectively, with 8 bases between them. The CDR3 has 14 amino acids. CDR3: CASSPGISGNTIYF. The CDR3 region has the DNA TGTGCCAGCAGTCCCGGGATCTCTGGAAACACCATATATTTT.

The sample holds a few counts of this clone. This chain joins TRBV28 and TRBJ1-1; the D gene is possibly TRBD1 (6 bases). V was trimmed by 3 bases and J by 5 bases, leaving 19 bases between them. The V gene's germline CDR1 is MDHEN and CDR2 SYDVKM. CDR3 length equals 16 residues. The CDR3 region is CASSFNPDSPRTEAFF. The CDR3 DNA reads TGTGCCAGCAGTTTCAACCCGGACAGTCCGCGGACTGAAGCTTTCTTT.

The chain uses TRBV5-1 and TRBJ1-1; 9 bases align to TRBD1. J lost 1 base, V lost 0 bases, and 1 base had no gene match. Looked up from germline, CDR1 is SGHRS and CDR2 is YFSETQ. The CDR3 has 15 amino acids. In DNA, the CDR3 is TGCGCCAGCAGCTTGGCGGGACAGGGGAACACTGAAGCTTTCTTT. Its protein product is CASSLAGQGNTEAFF.

J is TRBJ1-1 and V is TRBV23-1; 8 bases map to TRBD1. TRBV23-1 belongs to the ORF category, with a function that is uncertain. This CDR3 has 13 amino acids. The V and J ends lost 3 bases and 10 bases, in that order; junction bases with no gene match: 7. CDR3 in amino acids: CASSHLVTGGAFF. CDR3 sequence (DNA): TGCGCCAGCAGTCACCTAGTCACAGGGGGAGCTTTCTTT.

J is TRBJ2-3 and V is TRBV9, with no clear D. This CDR3 is built from 13 residues. V lost 2 bases, J lost 2 bases, and 6 bases lay in between. CDR1 is SGDLS and CDR2 is YYNGEE in the germline V gene. As DNA, the CDR3 is TGTGCCAGCAGCGTTCAAGTCACAGATACGCAGTATTTT. This gives the protein CASSVQVTDTQYF.

In its sample, this clone was seen once. The rearrangement links TRBV10-2 to TRBJ1-1; weak D call: TRBD1 (5 bases). CDR3 length: 14 residues. The germline CDR1 and CDR2 sequences are WSHSY and SAAADI. The V end lost 3 bases, the J end lost 1 base, and 9 bases lay between the germline ends. CDR3 DNA sequence: TGCGCCAGCAGTGACTGGACAAAGAACACTGAAGCTTTCTTT. Translated: CASSDWTKNTEAFF.

V is TRBV19 and J is TRBJ2-7, with TRBD1 identical over 7 bases. The CDR3 totals 14 residues. The V segment lost 5 bases and the J segment 2 bases; nucleotides outside the gene matches: 6. Germline V gene data show CDR1 as LNHDA and CDR2 as SQIVND (reference sequence). For the CDR3, the DNA is TGTGCCAGTAGTTTCTCGACAGGGCCCTACGAGCAGTACTTC. The encoded protein is CASSFSTGPYEQYF. The full variable domain, completed using reference TRBV19 and TRBJ2-7, is DGGITQSPKYLFRKEGQNVTLSCEQNLNHDAMYWYRQDPGQGLRLIYYSQIVNDFQKGDIAEGYSVSREKKESFPLTVTSAQKNPTAFYLCASSFSTGPYEQYFGPGTRLTVT.

This clone was picked up a small number of times. The chain links TRBV6-8 to TRBJ1-2; D is undetermined. Germline values: CDR1 MNHGY, CDR2 SAAAGT. The CDR3 covers 17 residues. V lost 5 bases and J 3 bases, leaving 22 bases between the germline ends. CDR3 coding DNA: TGTGCCAGCAGTCGGAGGGAGGGAGGAGTAATAGACTATGGCTACACCTTC. Translated: CASSRREGGVIDYGYTF.

The V and J genes are TRBV18 and TRBJ1-3; D is unclear. V was clipped by 3 bases and J by 0 bases, with 6 bases between them. CDR1 is KGHSH and CDR2 is LQKENI in the germline V gene. This CDR3 region has 14 residues. DNA of the CDR3: TGTGCCAGCTCACCCTGGGACTCTGGAAACACCATATATTTT. This encodes CASSPWDSGNTIYF.